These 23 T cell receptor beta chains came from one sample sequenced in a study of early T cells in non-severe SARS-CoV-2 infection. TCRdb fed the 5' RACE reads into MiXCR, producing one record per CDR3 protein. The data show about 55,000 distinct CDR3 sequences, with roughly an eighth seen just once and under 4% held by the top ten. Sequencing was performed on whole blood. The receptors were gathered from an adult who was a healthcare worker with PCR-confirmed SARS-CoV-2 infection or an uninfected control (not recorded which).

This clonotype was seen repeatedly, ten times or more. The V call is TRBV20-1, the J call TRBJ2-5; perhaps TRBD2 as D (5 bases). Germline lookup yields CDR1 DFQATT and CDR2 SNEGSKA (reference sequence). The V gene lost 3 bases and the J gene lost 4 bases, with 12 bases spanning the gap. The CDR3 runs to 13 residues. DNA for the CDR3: TGCAGTGCTAGGCTAGCTTGGCGAGAGACCCAGTACTTC. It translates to CSARLAWRETQYF.

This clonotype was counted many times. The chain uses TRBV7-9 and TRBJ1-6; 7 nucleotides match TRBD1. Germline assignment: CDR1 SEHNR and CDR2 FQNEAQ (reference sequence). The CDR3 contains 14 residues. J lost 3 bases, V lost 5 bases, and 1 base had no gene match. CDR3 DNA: TGTGCCAGCAGCCGGGACAGCTATAATTCACCCCTCCACTTT. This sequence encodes CASSRDSYNSPLHF. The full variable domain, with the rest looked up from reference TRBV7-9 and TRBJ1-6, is DTGVSQNPRHKITKRGQNVTFRCDPISEHNRLYWYRQTLGQGPEFLTYFQNEAQLEKSRLLSDRFSAERPKGSFSTLEIQRTEQGDSAMYLCASSRDSYNSPLHFGNGTRLTVT.

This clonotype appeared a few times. The CDR3 loop is CASSPPGSGTEAFF. The CDR3 nucleotides read TGTGCCAGCAGTCCGCCGGGGTCGGGCACTGAAGCTTTCTTT. The chain employs TRBV6-5 and TRBJ1-1; D is ambiguous. Trimming took 5 bases from V and 4 from J, leaving 14 bases between them. The CDR3 has 14 amino acids. CDR1 and CDR2 from the germline V gene are MNHEY and SVGAGI.

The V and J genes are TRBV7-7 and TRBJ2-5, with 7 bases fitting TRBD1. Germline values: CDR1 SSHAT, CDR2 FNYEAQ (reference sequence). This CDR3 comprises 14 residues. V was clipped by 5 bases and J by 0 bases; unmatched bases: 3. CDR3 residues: CASSIGQDQETQYF. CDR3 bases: TGTGCCAGCAGCATTGGACAGGACCAAGAGACCCAGTACTTC.

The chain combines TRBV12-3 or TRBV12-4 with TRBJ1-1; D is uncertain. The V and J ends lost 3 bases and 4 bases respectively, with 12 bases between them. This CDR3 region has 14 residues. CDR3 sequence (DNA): TGTGCCAGCAGTTTGATGGCCGGGAGCACTGAAGCTTTCTTT. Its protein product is CASSLMAGSTEAFF.

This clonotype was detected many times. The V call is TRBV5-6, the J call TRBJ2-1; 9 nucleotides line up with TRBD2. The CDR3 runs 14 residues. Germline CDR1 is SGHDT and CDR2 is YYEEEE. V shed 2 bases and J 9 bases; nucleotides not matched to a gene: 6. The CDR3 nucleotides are TGTGCCAGCAGCTTCTTCGGCGGGAGGGGTGAGCAGTTCTTC. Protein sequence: CASSFFGGRGEQFF.

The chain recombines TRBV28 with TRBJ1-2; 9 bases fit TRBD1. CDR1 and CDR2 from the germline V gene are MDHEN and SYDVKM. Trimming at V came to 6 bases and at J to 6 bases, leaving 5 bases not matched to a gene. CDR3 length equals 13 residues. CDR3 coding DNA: TGTGCCAGCAGCAGGGACAGGGATCATGGCTACACCTTC. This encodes CASSRDRDHGYTF.

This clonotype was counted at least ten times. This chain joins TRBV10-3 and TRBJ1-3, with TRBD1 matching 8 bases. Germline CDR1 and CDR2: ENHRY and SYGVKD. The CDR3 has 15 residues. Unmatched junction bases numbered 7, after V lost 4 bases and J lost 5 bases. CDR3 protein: CAISAGGQDRNTIYF. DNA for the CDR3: TGTGCCATCAGTGCGGGGGGACAGGACCGAAACACCATATATTTT.

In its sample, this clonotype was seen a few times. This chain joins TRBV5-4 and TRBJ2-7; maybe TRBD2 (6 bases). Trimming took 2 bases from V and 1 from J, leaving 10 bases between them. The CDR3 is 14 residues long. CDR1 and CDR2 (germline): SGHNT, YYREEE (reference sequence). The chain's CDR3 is CASSFLAGSYEQYF. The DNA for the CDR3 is TGTGCCAGCAGCTTTCTGGCGGGGTCCTACGAGCAGTACTTC.

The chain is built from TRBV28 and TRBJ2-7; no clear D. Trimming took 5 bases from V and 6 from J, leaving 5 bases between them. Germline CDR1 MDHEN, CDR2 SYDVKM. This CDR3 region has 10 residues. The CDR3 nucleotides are TGTGCCAGCAGTGACTCCGAGCAGTACTTC. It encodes CASSDSEQYF.

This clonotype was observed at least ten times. The CDR3 coding sequence is TGTGCCAGCTCCCTAAGTGGACGCAGAGCGACCCAGTACTTC. Amino acids: CASSLSGRRATQYF. This chain connects TRBV11-2 to TRBJ2-5; D unclear. Germline CDR1 SGHAT, CDR2 FQNNGV. V was pared by 8 bases and J by 7 bases, with 20 bases between. There are 14 residues in the CDR3. The whole variable domain, filled in from reference TRBV11-2 and TRBJ2-5, reads EAGVAQSPRYKIIEKRQSVAFWCNPISGHATLYWYQQILGQGPKLLIQFQNNGVVDDSQLPKDRFSAERLKGVDSTLKIQPAKLEDSAVYLCASSLSGRRATQYFGPGTRLLVL.

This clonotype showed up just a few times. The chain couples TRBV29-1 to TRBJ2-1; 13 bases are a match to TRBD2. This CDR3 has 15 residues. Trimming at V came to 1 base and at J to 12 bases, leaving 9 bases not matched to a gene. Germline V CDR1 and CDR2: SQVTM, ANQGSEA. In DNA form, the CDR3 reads TGCAGCGTTGAAGGGAGTGGACTAGCGGGAGATGGGCAGTTCTTC. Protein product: CSVEGSGLAGDGQFF.

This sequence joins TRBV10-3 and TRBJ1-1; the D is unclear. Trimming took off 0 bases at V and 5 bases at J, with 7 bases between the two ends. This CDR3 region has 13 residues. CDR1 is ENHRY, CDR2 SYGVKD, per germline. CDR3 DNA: TGTGCCATCAGTGAGTCCGAGGGAACTGAAGCTTTCTTT. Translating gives CAISESEGTEAFF.

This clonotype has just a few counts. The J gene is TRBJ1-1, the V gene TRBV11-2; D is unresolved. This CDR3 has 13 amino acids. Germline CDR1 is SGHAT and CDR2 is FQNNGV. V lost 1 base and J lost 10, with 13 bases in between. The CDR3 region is CASSLGRHLGAFF. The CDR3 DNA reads TGTGCCAGCAGCTTAGGACGCCATCTGGGAGCTTTCTTT.

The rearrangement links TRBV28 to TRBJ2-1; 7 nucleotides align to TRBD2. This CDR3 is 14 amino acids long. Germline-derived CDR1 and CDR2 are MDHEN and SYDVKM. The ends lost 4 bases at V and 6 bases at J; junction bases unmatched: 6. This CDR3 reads CASSSGRGVNEQFF. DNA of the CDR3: TGTGCCAGCAGTTCAGGGAGGGGAGTCAATGAGCAGTTCTTC.

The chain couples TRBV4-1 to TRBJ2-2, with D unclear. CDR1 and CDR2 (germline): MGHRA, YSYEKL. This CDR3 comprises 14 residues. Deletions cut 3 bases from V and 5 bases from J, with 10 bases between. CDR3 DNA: TGCGCCAGCAGCCATTACTGGAAGACCGGGGAGCTGTTTTTT. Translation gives CASSHYWKTGELFF.

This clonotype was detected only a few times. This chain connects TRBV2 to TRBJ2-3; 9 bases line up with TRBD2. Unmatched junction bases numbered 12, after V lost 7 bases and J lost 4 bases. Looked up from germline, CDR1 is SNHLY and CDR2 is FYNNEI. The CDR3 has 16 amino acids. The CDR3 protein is CASNSRTSAFPDTQYF. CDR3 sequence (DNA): TGTGCCAGCAACTCTCGGACTAGCGCCTTTCCAGATACGCAGTATTTT.

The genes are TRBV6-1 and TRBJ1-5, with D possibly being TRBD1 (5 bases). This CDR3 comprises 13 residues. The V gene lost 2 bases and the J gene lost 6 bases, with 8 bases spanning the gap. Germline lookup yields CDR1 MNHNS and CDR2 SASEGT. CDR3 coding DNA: TGTGCCAGCAGTGAACGGGGCAGTCAGCCCCAGCATTTT. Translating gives CASSERGSQPQHF.

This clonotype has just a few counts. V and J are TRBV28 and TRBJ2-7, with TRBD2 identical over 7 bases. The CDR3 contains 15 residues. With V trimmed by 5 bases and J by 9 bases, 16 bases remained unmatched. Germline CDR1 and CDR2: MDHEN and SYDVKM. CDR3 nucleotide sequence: TGTGCCAGCAGTCTCGGGCGGGAGATTCGGTACAGGCAGTACTTC. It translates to CASSLGREIRYRQYF.

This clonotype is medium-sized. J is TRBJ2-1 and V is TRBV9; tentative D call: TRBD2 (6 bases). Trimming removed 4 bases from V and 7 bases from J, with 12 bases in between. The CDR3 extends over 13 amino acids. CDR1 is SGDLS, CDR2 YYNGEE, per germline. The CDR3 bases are TGTGCCAGCAGCTCGGGACTCTCTAATGAGCAGTTCTTC. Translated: CASSSGLSNEQFF.

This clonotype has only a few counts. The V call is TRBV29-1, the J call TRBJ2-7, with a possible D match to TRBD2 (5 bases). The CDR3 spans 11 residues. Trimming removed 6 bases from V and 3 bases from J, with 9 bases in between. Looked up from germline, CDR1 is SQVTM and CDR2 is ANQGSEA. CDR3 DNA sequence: TGCAGCGTGAGGACTGACTACGAGCAGTACTTC. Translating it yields CSVRTDYEQYF.

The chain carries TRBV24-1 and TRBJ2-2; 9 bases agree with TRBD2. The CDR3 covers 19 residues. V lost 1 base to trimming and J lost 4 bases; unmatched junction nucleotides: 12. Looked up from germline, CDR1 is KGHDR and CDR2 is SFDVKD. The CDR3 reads CATSDFSAGGPIATGELFF. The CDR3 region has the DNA TGTGCCACCAGTGATTTTTCCGCGGGAGGGCCCATTGCCACCGGGGAGCTGTTTTTT.

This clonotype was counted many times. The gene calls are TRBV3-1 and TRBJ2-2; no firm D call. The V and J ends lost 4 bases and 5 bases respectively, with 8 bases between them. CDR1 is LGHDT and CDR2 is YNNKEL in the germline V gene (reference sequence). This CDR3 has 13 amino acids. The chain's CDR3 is CASSPLGTGELFF. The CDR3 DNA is TGTGCCAGCAGCCCATTAGGGACCGGGGAGCTGTTTTTT. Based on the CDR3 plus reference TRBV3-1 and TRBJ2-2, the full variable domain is DTAVSQTPKYLVTQMGNDKSIKCEQNLGHDTMYWYKQDSKKFLKIMFSYNNKELIINETVPNRFSPKSPDKAHLNLHINSLELGDSAVYFCASSPLGTGELFFGEGSRLTVL.